The 11 T cell receptor beta chains given below trace back to one sample, sequenced in a study of T cells after yellow fever vaccination (dated by TCRdb to between 2018 and 2021). Explained via the paper, the treatment or condition label denotes: live attenuated yellow fever vaccine strain. Libraries were built with 5' RACE. The sequencer listed for this sample is Illumina HiSeq 2500. The public sequencing data were trimmed at Q25 with fastp and processed into clonotypes with MiXCR by TCRdb, which kept only in-frame beta chains. When rows share a CDR3 protein, they turn into one entry using the most common DNA and genes. The sample data list 350,000 to 450,000 distinct CDR3 sequences, and approximately 6% of these were observed just once. The ten largest account for over 12% of the sample. The sequencing here drew on PBMCs, taken 5 days after the yellow fever booster vaccination. The receptors stem from a man aged 25-45 years who received the YFV17D yellow fever vaccine.

This clonotype appeared a few times. The chain has TRBV27 and TRBJ1-5; 9 bases align to TRBD1. Trimming took 5 bases from V and 1 from J; bases not matched to a gene: 6. Germline V gene lookup returns CDR1 MNHEY and CDR2 SMNVEV (reference sequence). The CDR3 spans 16 residues. This CDR3 is CASSVQGAKSNQPQHF. The CDR3 DNA reads TGTGCCAGCAGTGTACAGGGGGCCAAGAGCAATCAGCCCCAGCATTTT.

This clonotype was seen more than once but under ten times. The V gene is TRBV5-6, the J gene TRBJ2-2; the match to TRBD2 covers 14 bases. Germline V lookup: CDR1 SGHDT, CDR2 YYEEEE. The CDR3 sequence is 16 residues long. The V segment lost 2 bases and the J segment 4 bases; nucleotides outside the gene matches: 1. CDR3 bases: TGTGCCAGCAGCTTTGGGACTAGCGGGAGCACCGGGGAGCTGTTTTTT. Translated, it gives CASSFGTSGSTGELFF.

V is TRBV4-3 and J is TRBJ2-7, with TRBD1 matching 8 bases. CDR1 is LGHNA, CDR2 YSLEER, per germline. V was pared by 3 bases and J by 2 bases, with 12 bases of the junction left unmatched. The CDR3 sequence is 17 residues long. CDR3 in amino acids: CASSQRPLTGGAYEQYF. The CDR3 nucleotides read TGCGCCAGCAGCCAGCGACCCCTAACAGGGGGAGCCTACGAGCAGTACTTC.

This clonotype was seen ten or more times. This chain links TRBV5-5 with TRBJ2-1; D gene uncertain. The V end lost 3 bases, the J end lost 9 bases, and 13 bases lay between the germline ends. CDR1 SGHKS and CDR2 YYEKEE come from the germline V gene (reference sequence). The CDR3 is made up of 13 amino acids. The DNA of the CDR3 is TGTGCCAGCAGCTGGACGGGCCTCGGTGAGCAGTTCTTC. Amino acids: CASSWTGLGEQFF.

This clonotype turned up a few times. The rearrangement joins TRBV5-4 to TRBJ2-6, with 11 nucleotides matching TRBD2. V shed 0 bases and J 2 bases; nucleotides not matched to a gene: 4. The germline gives CDR1 SGHNT, CDR2 YYREEE (reference sequence). This CDR3 spans 18 amino acids. The CDR3 nucleotides are TGTGCCAGCAGCTTGGGGACTAGCGGGCCTCCTGGGGCCAACGTCCTGACTTTC. Residues: CASSLGTSGPPGANVLTF.

The V and J genes are TRBV6-5 and TRBJ1-2; unclear D gene. The CDR3 is 9 amino acids. CDR1 MNHEY and CDR2 SVGAGI come from the germline V gene. The V and J ends lost 3 bases and 7 bases respectively, with 0 bases between them. The chain's CDR3 is CASSYGYTF. The CDR3 DNA follows: TGTGCCAGCAGTTATGGCTACACCTTC.

At least ten counts were recorded for this clonotype. The chain couples TRBV15 to TRBJ2-7; no clear D. Per the germline V gene, CDR1 is LNHNV and CDR2 is YYDKDF (reference sequence). This CDR3 region has 12 residues. V lost 0 bases and J 5 bases, leaving 5 bases between the germline ends. The CDR3 spells CATSRDPDEQYF. The CDR3 DNA follows: TGTGCCACCAGCAGAGATCCCGACGAGCAGTACTTC.

A note on this clonotype: A read error may produce the germline difference seen at one junction end. This rearrangement joins TRBV20-1 to TRBJ2-5; 7 nucleotides align to TRBD1. The CDR3 length is 14 residues. Per germline, CDR1 DFQATT and CDR2 SNEGSKA (reference sequence). The CDR3 DNA is TGCAGAGCTAGATCACAGGGGCTAGGAGAGACCCAGTACTTC. As protein: CRARSQGLGETQYF.

This clonotype has at least ten counts. The rearrangement links TRBV15 to TRBJ2-1; TRBD2 matches 14 bases. In germline, CDR1 is LNHNV, CDR2 YYDKDF (reference sequence). The trim removed 3 bases at V and 7 bases at J, leaving 2 bases unmatched. This CDR3 is built from 15 residues. CDR3 region: CATSSRTSGGNEQFF. The CDR3 DNA sequence: TGTGCCACCAGCAGCCGGACTAGCGGGGGGAATGAGCAGTTCTTC.

The chain combines TRBV29-1 with TRBJ2-3; D ambiguous. This CDR3 has 14 amino acids. Between the trimmed V and J ends, which lost 6 bases and 0 bases, there was a span of 13 bases. Germline V CDR1 and CDR2: SQVTM, ANQGSEA. In nucleotides, the CDR3 is TGCAGCGTGCCAACAGCACTGAGCACAGATACGCAGTATTTT. Encoded protein: CSVPTALSTDTQYF.

This clonotype was recorded many times. The V and J genes are TRBV2 and TRBJ2-7, with 7 bases identical to TRBD1. There are 15 residues in the CDR3. Per the germline V gene, CDR1 is SNHLY and CDR2 is FYNNEI. Trimming at V came to 7 bases and at J to 7 bases, leaving 16 bases not matched to a gene. The DNA of the CDR3 is TGTGCCAGCAACCCAATACAGGGGAAAAGACGGGAGCAGTACTTC. It yields the protein CASNPIQGKRREQYF.